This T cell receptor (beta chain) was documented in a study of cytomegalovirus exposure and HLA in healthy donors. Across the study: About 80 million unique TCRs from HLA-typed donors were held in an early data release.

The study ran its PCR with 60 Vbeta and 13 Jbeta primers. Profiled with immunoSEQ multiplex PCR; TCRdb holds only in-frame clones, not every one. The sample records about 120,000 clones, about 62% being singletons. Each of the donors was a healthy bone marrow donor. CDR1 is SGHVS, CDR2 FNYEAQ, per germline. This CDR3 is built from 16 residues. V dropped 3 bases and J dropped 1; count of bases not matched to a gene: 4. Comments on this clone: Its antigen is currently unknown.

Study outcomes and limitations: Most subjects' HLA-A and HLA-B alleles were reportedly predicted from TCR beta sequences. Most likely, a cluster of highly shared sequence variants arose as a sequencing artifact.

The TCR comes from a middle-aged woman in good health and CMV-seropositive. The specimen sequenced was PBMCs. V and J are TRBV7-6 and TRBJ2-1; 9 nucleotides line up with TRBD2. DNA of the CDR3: TGTGCCAGCAGCTTGCGGGAGGGCCCGTCCTACAATGAGCAGTTCTTC. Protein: CASSLREGPSYNEQFF. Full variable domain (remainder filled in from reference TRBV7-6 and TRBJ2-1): GAGVSQSPRYKVTKRGQDVALRCDPISGHVSLYWYRQALGQGPEFLTYFNYEAQQDKSGLPNDRFSAERPEGSISTLTIQRTEQRDSAMYRCASSLREGPSYNEQFFGPGTRLTVL.